A selection of T cell receptor beta chains follows, all from one sample in a study of T cell responses to AZD1222 COVID-19 vaccine. The assay was immunoSEQ multiplex PCR, and TCRdb's table has in-frame clones only and misses some. The top ten clones hold more than 15% of a sample with around 100,000 clones, almost 85% of them seen once. This sample comprised peripheral blood, obtained on day 0 of AZD1222 vaccination. These receptor sequences come from an adult in good health. CDR3s include the opening cysteine and the closing phenylalanine or tryptophan. A D gene is named only where the DNA matches it firmly. Some rows mark clone size as missing; the rest say once, few, many or name a class of expanded clone.

CASSLPGQGANVLTF,TGTGCCAGCAGCCTCCCGGGACAGGGGGCCAACGTCCTGACTTTC,TRBJ2-6,TRBV7-6,TRBD1,once
CASSLRRATGPLHF,TGTGCCAGCAGCTTACGGCGCGCCACTGGACCCCTCCACTTT,TRBJ1-6,TRBV7-8,NA,few
CASSLLSGSNSPLHF,TGTGCCAGCAGTTTATTATCAGGGTCAAATTCACCCCTCCACTTT,TRBJ1-6,TRBV28,NA,NA
CATSAPPLAGADEQFF,TGTGCCACCAGTGCCCCCCCCCTAGCGGGGGCCGATGAGCAGTTCTTC,TRBJ2-1,TRBV24-1,TRBD2,NA
CATSDPRGQGAVTGELFF,TGTGCCACCAGTGATCCTCGGGGACAGGGGGCGGTGACCGGGGAGCTGTTTTTT,TRBJ2-2,TRBV24-1,TRBD1,NA
CASSTPSYSLRPDTQYF,TGTGCCAGCAGCACCCCCTCCTATTCTTTGCGGCCAGATACGCAGTATTTT,TRBJ2-3,TRBV7-2,NA,NA
CASSRGGLTEAFF,TGTGCCAGCAGCAGGGGTGGGCTCACTGAAGCTTTCTTT,TRBJ1-1,TRBV5-6,NA,NA
CASSSGTAVYNEQFF,TGTGCCAGCAGCTCCGGGACAGCAGTATACAATGAGCAGTTCTTC,TRBJ2-1,TRBV5-4,TRBD1,NA
CASSSGTGFYSPLHF,TGTGCCAGCAGTTCCGGGACAGGGTTTTATTCACCCCTCCACTTT,TRBJ1-6,TRBV28,TRBD1,NA
CASRNGQGANTEAFF,TGTGCCAGTCGAAATGGACAGGGGGCGAACACTGAAGCTTTCTTT,TRBJ1-1,TRBV6-5,TRBD1,NA
CASSYSIVGNTIYF,TGTGCCAGCAGTTACTCGATAGTGGGAAACACCATATATTTT,TRBJ1-3,TRBV6-5,NA,NA
CASSVGSHQETQYF,TGTGCCAGCAGCGTAGGGTCGCACCAAGAGACCCAGTACTTC,TRBJ2-5,TRBV9,NA,once
CASSLGYEQYF,TGTGCCAGCAGTTTAGGTTACGAGCAGTACTTC,TRBJ2-7,TRBV12-3/TRBV12-4,NA,NA
CAITQIGSSGNEQFF,TGTGCCATCACCCAGATCGGCTCGAGTGGGAATGAGCAGTTCTTC,TRBJ2-1,TRBV10-3,NA,once
CATSRNVPFF,TGTGCCACCTCAAGAAATGTTCCGTTTTTT,TRBJ1-4,TRBV11-3,NA,few
CASSLVGGNTGELFF,TGTGCCAGCAGCTTAGTTGGCGGGAACACCGGGGAGCTGTTTTTT,TRBJ2-2,TRBV11-3,NA,NA
CASSSNTIINTIYF,TGTGCCAGCAGCTCGAATACAATAATAAACACCATATATTTT,TRBJ1-3,TRBV11-3,NA,NA
CSASTTASNTEAFF,TGCAGCGCTTCCACAACAGCGTCGAACACTGAAGCTTTCTTT,TRBJ1-1,TRBV29-1,NA,NA
CSVVWTGAYEQYF,TGCAGCGTTGTCTGGACAGGCGCCTACGAGCAGTACTTC,TRBJ2-7,TRBV29-1,TRBD1,NA
CASSPKRRAGIQETQYF,TGTGCCAGCAGCCCTAAAAGGAGGGCAGGGATTCAAGAGACCCAGTACTTC,TRBJ2-5,TRBV7-3,NA,NA
CSASRGGDGYTF,TGCAGTGCTAGTCGGGGAGGGGATGGCTACACCTTC,TRBJ1-2,TRBV20-1,NA,NA
CSVGGQADEKLFF,TGCAGCGTTGGGGGGCAGGCAGATGAAAAACTGTTTTTT,TRBJ1-4,TRBV29-1,NA,NA
CASSLSNSLYTEAFF,TGTGCCAGCAGCTTATCCAACAGTTTATACACTGAAGCTTTCTTT,TRBJ1-1,TRBV7-8,NA,NA
CASTGWWEQVDGYTF,TGTGCCAGCACCGGGTGGTGGGAGCAGGTGGATGGCTACACCTTC,TRBJ1-2,TRBV14,NA,NA
CAIFSATEAFF,TGTGCCATCTTCTCGGCCACTGAAGCTTTCTTT,TRBJ1-1,TRBV28,NA,NA
CASSLTSGGARDIQYF,TGTGCCAGCAGCCTTACTAGCGGGGGGGCCAGGGACATTCAGTACTTC,TRBJ2-4,TRBV7-9,TRBD2,NA
CASSVSDRKNSPLHF,TGTGCCAGTAGTGTTTCGGACAGGAAAAATTCACCCCTCCACTTT,TRBJ1-6,TRBV7-9,TRBD1,NA
CASSHRGEKLFF,TGCGCCAGCAGCCACCGGGGTGAAAAACTGTTTTTT,TRBJ1-4,TRBV4-3,NA,NA
CASSPGTRETQYF,TGTGCCAGCTCACCAGGGACAAGGGAGACCCAGTACTTC,TRBJ2-5,TRBV18,NA,NA
CASSQAQDNYGYTF,TGTGCCAGCAGCCAAGCGCAGGATAACTATGGCTACACCTTC,TRBJ1-2,TRBV3-1/TRBV3-2,NA,NA
CASSYRATGELFF,TGTGCCAGCAGCTACCGGGCGACCGGGGAGCTGTTTTTT,TRBJ2-2,TRBV7-2,NA,NA
CASSKDRGILNEQFF,TGTGCCAGCAGCAAAGACAGGGGGATATTAAATGAGCAGTTCTTC,TRBJ2-1,TRBV7-9,TRBD1,few
CASSQDLGGLYEQYF,TGCGCCAGCAGCCAAGACCTGGGCGGTTTATACGAGCAGTACTTC,TRBJ2-7,TRBV4-1,NA,NA
CASSPGGRTSGNTIYF,TGTGCCAGCTCACCAGGGGGCAGGACCTCTGGAAACACCATATATTTT,TRBJ1-3,TRBV18,NA,NA
CASSYSNQGSGYTF,TGTGCCAGCAGTTACTCGAACCAGGGGAGCGGCTACACCTTC,TRBJ1-2,TRBV6-5,NA,NA
CASSESWGHQPQHF,TGTGCCAGCAGTGAATCCTGGGGGCATCAGCCCCAGCATTTT,TRBJ1-5,TRBV6-1,NA,NA
CASTRQGENTEAFF,TGTGCCAGTACCCGACAGGGTGAGAACACTGAAGCTTTCTTT,TRBJ1-1,TRBV19,TRBD1,few
CASSLSGSRNSPLHF,TGTGCCAGCAGTTTATCGGGGTCTCGCAATTCACCCCTCCACTTT,TRBJ1-6,TRBV28,NA,NA
CASSAGQGASYNSPLHF,TGTGCCAGCAGCGCAGGACAGGGGGCCTCCTATAATTCACCCCTCCACTTT,TRBJ1-6,TRBV7-9,TRBD1,NA
CASGLVGARSNTGELFF,TGTGCTAGTGGTTTGGTGGGGGCCCGATCGAACACCGGGGAGCTGTTTTTT,TRBJ2-2,TRBV12-5,NA,NA
CASSPRTSGGAGEQFF,TGTGCCAGCTCACCGCGGACTAGCGGGGGGGCGGGAGAGCAGTTCTTC,TRBJ2-1,TRBV18,TRBD2,few
CSVEETRSSYEQFF,TGCAGCGTTGAAGAGACTAGGTCTTCGTATGAGCAGTTCTTC,TRBJ2-1,TRBV29-1,NA,few
CASSLFLAGGNIQYF,TGTGCCAGCAGCTTATTCCTAGCGGGAGGTAACATTCAGTACTTC,TRBJ2-4,TRBV7-2,TRBD2,NA
CASSFIIGYTF,TGTGCCAGCAGTTTTATTATTGGCTACACCTTC,TRBJ1-2,TRBV27,NA,NA
CASKSPGRNQYEQYF,TGTGCCAGCAAGTCGCCGGGCAGAAATCAGTACGAGCAGTACTTC,TRBJ2-7,TRBV6-5,NA,NA
CAIRAELGGTEAFF,TGTGCCATCAGGGCTGAGCTGGGAGGCACTGAAGCTTTCTTT,TRBJ1-1,TRBV10-3,NA,few